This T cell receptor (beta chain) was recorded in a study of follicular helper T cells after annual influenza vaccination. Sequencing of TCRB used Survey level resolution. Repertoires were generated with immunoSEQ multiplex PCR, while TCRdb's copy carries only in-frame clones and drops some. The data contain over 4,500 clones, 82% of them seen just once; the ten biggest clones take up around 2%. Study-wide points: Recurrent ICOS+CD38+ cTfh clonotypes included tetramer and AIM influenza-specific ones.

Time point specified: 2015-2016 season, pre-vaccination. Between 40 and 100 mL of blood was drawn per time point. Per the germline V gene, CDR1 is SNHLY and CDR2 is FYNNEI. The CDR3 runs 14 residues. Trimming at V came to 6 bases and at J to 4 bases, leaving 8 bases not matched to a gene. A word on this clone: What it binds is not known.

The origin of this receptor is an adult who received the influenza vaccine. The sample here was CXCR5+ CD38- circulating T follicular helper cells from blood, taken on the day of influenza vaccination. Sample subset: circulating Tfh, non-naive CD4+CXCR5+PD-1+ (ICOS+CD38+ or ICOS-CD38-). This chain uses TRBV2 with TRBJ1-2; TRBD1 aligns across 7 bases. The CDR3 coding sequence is TGTGCCAGCAGGGGATACAGGGGCGGCTATGGCTACACCTTC. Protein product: CASRGYRGGYGYTF.